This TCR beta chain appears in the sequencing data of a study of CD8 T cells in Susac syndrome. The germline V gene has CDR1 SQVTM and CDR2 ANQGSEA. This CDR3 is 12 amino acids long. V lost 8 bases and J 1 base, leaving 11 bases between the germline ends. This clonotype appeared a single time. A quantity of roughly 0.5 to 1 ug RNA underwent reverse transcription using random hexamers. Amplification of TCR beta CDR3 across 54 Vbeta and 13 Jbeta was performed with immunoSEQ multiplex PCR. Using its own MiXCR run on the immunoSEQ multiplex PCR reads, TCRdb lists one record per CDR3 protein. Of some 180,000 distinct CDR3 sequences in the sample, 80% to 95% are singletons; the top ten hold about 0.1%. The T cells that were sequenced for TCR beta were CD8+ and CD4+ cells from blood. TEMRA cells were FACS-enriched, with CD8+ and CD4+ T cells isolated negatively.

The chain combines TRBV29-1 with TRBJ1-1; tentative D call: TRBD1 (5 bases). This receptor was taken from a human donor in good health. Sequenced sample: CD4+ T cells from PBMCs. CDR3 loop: CSCGRGNTEAFF. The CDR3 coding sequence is TGCAGCTGCGGGAGGGGGAACACTGAAGCTTTCTTT.